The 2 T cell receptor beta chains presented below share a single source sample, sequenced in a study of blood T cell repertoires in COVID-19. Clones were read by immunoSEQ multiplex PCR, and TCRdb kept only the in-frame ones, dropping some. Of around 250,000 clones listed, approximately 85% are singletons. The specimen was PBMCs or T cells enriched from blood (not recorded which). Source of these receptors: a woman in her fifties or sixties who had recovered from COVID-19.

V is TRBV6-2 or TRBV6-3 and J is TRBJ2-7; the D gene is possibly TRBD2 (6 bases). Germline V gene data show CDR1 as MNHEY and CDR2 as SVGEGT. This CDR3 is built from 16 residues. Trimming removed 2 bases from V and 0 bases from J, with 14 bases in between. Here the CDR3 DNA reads TGTGCCAGCAGTTACGAGGGAGGAGGACCCTCCTACGAGCAGTACTTC. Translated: CASSYEGGGPSYEQYF.

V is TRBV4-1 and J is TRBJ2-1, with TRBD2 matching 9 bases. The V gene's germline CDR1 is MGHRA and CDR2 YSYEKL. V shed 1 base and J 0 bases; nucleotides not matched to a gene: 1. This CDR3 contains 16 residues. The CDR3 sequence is CASSQVLAGSYNEQFF. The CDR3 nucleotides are TGCGCCAGCAGCCAAGTACTAGCGGGCTCCTACAATGAGCAGTTCTTC.